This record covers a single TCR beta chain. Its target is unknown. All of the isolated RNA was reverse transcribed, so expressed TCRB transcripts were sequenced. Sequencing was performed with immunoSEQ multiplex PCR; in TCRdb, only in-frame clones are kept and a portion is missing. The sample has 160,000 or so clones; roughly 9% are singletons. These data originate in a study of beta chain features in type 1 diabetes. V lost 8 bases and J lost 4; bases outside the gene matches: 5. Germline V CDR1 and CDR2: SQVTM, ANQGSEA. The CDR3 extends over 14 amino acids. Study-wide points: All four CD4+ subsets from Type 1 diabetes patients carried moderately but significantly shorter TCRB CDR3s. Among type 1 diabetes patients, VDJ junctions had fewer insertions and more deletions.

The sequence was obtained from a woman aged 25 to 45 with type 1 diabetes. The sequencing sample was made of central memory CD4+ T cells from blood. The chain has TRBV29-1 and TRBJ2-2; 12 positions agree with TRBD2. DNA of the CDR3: TGCAGCTCACGGACTAGCGGGACCACCGGGGAGCTGTTTTTT. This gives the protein CSSRTSGTTGELFF.